These 7 T cell receptor beta chains originate from one sample sequenced in a study of blood T cell repertoires in COVID-19. Assay used: immunoSEQ multiplex PCR; TCRdb lists only in-frame clones, some missing. The data show approximately 97,000 clones, more than 75% seen once. Sample: peripheral blood. These receptors were collected from a middle-aged man with active or convalescent COVID-19.

V usage is TRBV4-1 and J usage is TRBJ2-3; D is uncertain. Germline V gives CDR1 MGHRA, CDR2 YSYEKL. The CDR3 extends over 12 amino acids. V was trimmed by 3 bases and J by 4 bases, leaving 5 bases between them. The DNA of the CDR3 is TGCGCCAGCAGCCATCTTGCAGATACGCAGTATTTT. It yields the protein CASSHLADTQYF.

The chain carries TRBV28 and TRBJ2-5; TRBD1 matches 8 bases. V lost 7 bases, J lost 5 bases, and 6 bases stayed unmatched. Germline V gene data show CDR1 as MDHEN and CDR2 as SYDVKM. The length of the CDR3 is 13 residues. CDR3 bases: TGTGCCAGCATGACAGGGGTACTTGAGACCCAGTACTTC. Amino acids: CASMTGVLETQYF.

This chain joins TRBV4-3 and TRBJ2-7, with TRBD2 matching over 7 bases. The J segment lost 7 bases and the V segment lost 6 bases, leaving 21 bases of the junction unmatched. The CDR3 totals 17 residues. Germline assignment: CDR1 LGHNA and CDR2 YSLEER. CDR3: CASSQSPARAPGGEQYF. CDR3 DNA sequence: TGCGCCAGCAGTCAAAGTCCTGCCCGGGCCCCGGGGGGAGAGCAGTACTTC.

This rearrangement joins TRBV6-6 to TRBJ2-3; 9 bases are shared with TRBD2. In germline, CDR1 is MNHNY, CDR2 SVGAGI (reference sequence). The V segment lost 6 bases and the J segment 4 bases; nucleotides outside the gene matches: 8. The CDR3 is 15 residues long. The CDR3 protein is CASSPSGVIADTQYF. CDR3 nucleotides: TGTGCCAGCAGCCCTAGCGGGGTAATAGCAGATACGCAGTATTTT.

The J gene is TRBJ2-2, the V gene TRBV7-6; a weak D match, TRBD1 (6 bases). The CDR3 consists of 15 residues. The germline V gene encodes CDR1 SGHVS and CDR2 FNYEAQ. The V end was cut by 4 bases, the J end by 5 bases, with 14 bases between. The CDR3 DNA reads as TGTGCCAGCAGCTGGGGGCAGGGAGAGACCGGGGAGCTGTTTTTT. It codes for CASSWGQGETGELFF.

The chain links TRBV6-1 to TRBJ2-3; 10 bases match TRBD2. V gave up 2 bases and J gave up 1 base; unmatched junction bases: 0. From germline, CDR1 is MNHNS and CDR2 SASEGT. The CDR3 is 15 amino acids. The DNA of the CDR3 is TGTGCCAGCAGTGAAACTAGCGGGGGCACAGATACGCAGTATTTT. Translation gives CASSETSGGTDTQYF.

The chain carries TRBV24-1 and TRBJ1-2; tentative D call: TRBD1 (6 bases). Trimming left V 4 bases short and J 6 bases short, with 11 bases between. Germline CDR1 and CDR2: KGHDR and SFDVKD. The CDR3 runs to 13 residues. In DNA, the CDR3 is TGTGCCACCAGTGACTGGACAGCTAATGGCTACACCTTC. Translation: CATSDWTANGYTF.